Listed here are 10 T cell receptor beta chains from one sample, sequenced in a study of prognosis after radiotherapy for stage I lung cancer. Two-round multiplex PCR on genomic DNA was the method by which TCR beta CDR3 was amplified. Primers (each specific to one TRBV or TRBJ gene) were used in first-round PCR. One entry per CDR3 protein, called by TCRdb with MiXCR from the multiplex PCR reads. The sample holds some 25,000 distinct CDR3 sequences; under 40% are singletons and the top ten take less than 70%. The sample in question was PBMCs, obtained before or after stereotactic body radiation therapy (not recorded which). The receptors shown here come from a donor at least 50 years old with non-small cell lung cancer.

This clonotype is a singleton in its sample. A single base is all that separates this from a far larger clone, so a read error is likely. The chain has TRBV12-3 or TRBV12-4 and TRBJ1-2, with 11 bases lining up with TRBD1. V shed 5 bases, J shed 6 bases, and the junction held 5 bases outside the gene matches. The CDR3 spans 14 residues. CDR3 residues: CASSGQGAINGYTF. Written as DNA, the CDR3 is TGTGCCAGCAGTGGACAGGGGGCGATCAATGGCTACACCTTC.

The rearrangement joins TRBV6-2 or TRBV6-3 to TRBJ1-6; D is perhaps TRBD1 (6 bases). The length of the CDR3 is 15 residues. Germline V gene lookup returns CDR1 MNHEY and CDR2 SVGEGT. Trimming removed 5 bases from V and 10 bases from J, with 18 bases in between. The CDR3, as DNA: TGTGCCAGCAGTGAAGGTGCAGGGGAGCACTCACCCCTCCACTTT. Residues: CASSEGAGEHSPLHF.

In the case of this clonotype: This likely came from a read error, as a far larger clone is one base away. The chain joins TRBV7-9 to TRBJ2-3, with unresolved D. CDR1 and CDR2 from the germline V gene are SEHNR and FQNEAQ (reference sequence). Trimming stripped 2 bases from V and 0 bases from J, with 15 bases between. The CDR3 runs 17 residues. The CDR3 nucleotides are TGTGCCAGCAGCTTAATACCCCCGATCGGAAGCACAGATACGCAGTATTTT. Translated, it gives CASSLIPPIGSTDTQYF.

This clonotype was counted at least ten times. The genes are TRBV7-2 and TRBJ2-2; D possibly corresponds to TRBD2 (6 bases). V lost 7 bases to trimming and J lost 2 bases, with 17 bases between them. The CDR3 is 16 amino acids. Germline V gene lookup returns CDR1 SGHTA and CDR2 FQGNSA. CDR3 region: CASNRRGGRNTGELFF. CDR3 in DNA: TGTGCCAGCAACCGGCGAGGAGGGCGAAACACCGGGGAGCTGTTTTTT.

The rearrangement joins TRBV6-2 or TRBV6-3 to TRBJ2-5; D is undetermined. The germline V and J ends were trimmed by 2 bases and 5 bases, with 3 bases remaining between them. This CDR3 spans 11 amino acids. Germline-derived CDR1 and CDR2 are MNHEY and SVGEGT. The CDR3 region is CASSYMETQYF. CDR3 sequence (DNA): TGTGCCAGCAGTTACATGGAGACCCAGTACTTC.

The V and J genes are TRBV7-9 and TRBJ2-1; D possibly corresponds to TRBD2 (5 bases). Germline V gene sequence: CDR1 SEHNR, CDR2 FQNEAQ (reference sequence). This CDR3 region has 17 residues. V was trimmed by 4 bases and J by 1 base, leaving 17 bases between them. The DNA for the CDR3 is TGTGCCAGCAGCTCGACCTCCGGGGTCTCTTCCTACAATGAGCAGTTCTTC. It is translated as CASSSTSGVSSYNEQFF.

To note about this clonotype: This clone may be a read error of a much larger clone one base away. CDR3 residues: CASSLMGNGLAGYNEQFF. In nucleotides, the CDR3 is TGTGCCAGCAGCCTTATGGGCAATGGACTAGCGGGATACAATGAGCAGTTCTTC. This chain uses TRBV7-9 with TRBJ2-1, with 12 bases lining up with TRBD2. Per germline, CDR1 SEHNR and CDR2 FQNEAQ (reference sequence). The J segment lost 4 bases and the V segment lost 5 bases, leaving 12 bases of the junction unmatched. This CDR3 spans 18 amino acids.

This clonotype has a count of ten or more. The chain uses TRBV24-1 and TRBJ1-5; D remains unclear. The CDR3 has 13 residues. CDR1 is KGHDR and CDR2 is SFDVKD in the germline V gene. V lost 4 bases and J 1 base, leaving 4 bases between the germline ends. This CDR3 reads CATSDRSNQPQHF. CDR3 nucleotides: TGTGCCACCAGTGACAGAAGCAATCAGCCCCAGCATTTT.

Concerning this clonotype itself: With a much larger clone just one base away, this may be a read error. The genes are TRBV3-1 and TRBJ2-7, with D perhaps matching TRBD1 (5 bases). The V end lost 4 bases, the J end lost 2 bases, and 9 bases lay between the germline ends. This CDR3 spans 13 amino acids. Germline lookup yields CDR1 LGHDT and CDR2 YNNKEL (reference sequence). This CDR3 reads CASSPDTPYEQYF. The CDR3 coding sequence is TGTGCCAGCAGCCCGGACACCCCCTACGAGCAGTACTTC.

This clonotype was observed a few times. CDR3 coding DNA: TGTGCCAGCAGCTTGATCCGGGGAACCTATAATTCACCCCTCCACTTT. Protein sequence: CASSLIRGTYNSPLHF. This sequence joins TRBV5-4 and TRBJ1-6; D gene uncertain. Germline V gives CDR1 SGHNT, CDR2 YYREEE (reference sequence). The CDR3 loop spans 16 amino acids. V was trimmed by 1 base and J by 2 bases, leaving 10 bases between them.